The clone carrying this T cell receptor (beta chain) has only one observation. Its antigen remains unidentified. This sample stems from a study of Ad26.COV2.S vaccination and SARS-CoV-2 variants. Overall study: Into the muscle, Ad26.COV2.S was dosed once or twice, 56 days apart.

Described treatment: around 19 received Ad26.COV2.S at low or high dose, single or two shots; roughly five received placebo; per-sample allocation not given. Day 63 after the first injection of vaccine or placebo was the sampling time. The vaccine delivered Wuhan-strain SARS-CoV-2 spike through an Ad26 vector. The V gene's germline CDR1 is SEHNR and CDR2 FQNEAQ (reference sequence). Trimming removed 6 bases from V and 7 bases from J; junction bases left unmatched: 10. The CDR3 runs to 16 residues. Study-wide results and caveats: In vaccinated individuals, spike-specific CD8+ and CD4+ T cell responses reportedly displayed substantial breadth. Vaccinated and placebo-treated recipients had similar non-spike TCR breadth.

Repertoires were generated with immunoSEQ multiplex PCR, while TCRdb's copy carries only in-frame clones and drops some. The data contain around 270,000 clones, approximately 90% of them seen just once; the ten biggest clones take up about 2.7%. The clonotype originates from a person between 18 and 65 years old who received the Ad26.COV2.S COVID-19 vaccine or a placebo. The sequencing used peripheral blood, collected in a trial of Ad26.COV2.S vaccine versus placebo. The V and J genes are TRBV7-9 and TRBJ2-1; 12 positions agree with TRBD2. The CDR3: CASSSAGLAGKNEQFF. The CDR3, as DNA: TGTGCCAGCAGTTCGGCGGGACTAGCGGGTAAAAATGAGCAGTTCTTC.